The next 18 T cell receptor beta chains were all read from a single sample in a study of blood T cell repertoires in COVID-19. Assay used: immunoSEQ multiplex PCR; TCRdb lists only in-frame clones, some missing. The repertoire holds 200,000 to 250,000 clones, about 90% seen once, with roughly 3.2% in the top ten. The sequencing sample was made of PBMCs or T cells enriched from blood (not recorded which). The source of these receptors is a woman aged 45-65 years in a cohort exposed to, infected with or recovered from COVID-19 (not recorded which).

The J gene is TRBJ2-3, the V gene TRBV6-5, with D possibly matching TRBD2 (5 bases). Germline loops: CDR1 MNHEY, CDR2 SVGAGI. Trimming took off 8 bases at V and 2 bases at J, with 8 bases between the two ends. This CDR3 has 12 residues. The CDR3 reads CASSGLTDTQYF. The CDR3 bases are TGTGCCAGCTCCGGACTCACAGATACGCAGTATTTT.

This chain joins TRBV5-1 and TRBJ1-5, with D possibly being TRBD1 (5 bases). Germline V gene data show CDR1 as SGHRS and CDR2 as YFSETQ. The V end lost 7 bases, the J end lost 7 bases, and 15 bases lay between the germline ends. The CDR3 has 13 residues. The CDR3 here is CASPGRATQPQHF. CDR3 bases: TGCGCCAGCCCCGGCAGGGCTACCCAGCCCCAGCATTTT.

The rearrangement links TRBV2 to TRBJ1-2; D is uncertain. Trimming left V 5 bases short and J 2 bases short, with 12 bases between. The CDR3 runs to 14 residues. Germline CDR1 is SNHLY and CDR2 is FYNNEI. The CDR3 bases are TGTGCCAGCAGTACAGAGACACGAAACTATGGCTACACCTTC. The encoded protein is CASSTETRNYGYTF.

The CDR3 loop is CASRKAGVLEAQYF. The DNA for the CDR3 is TGTGCCAGCAGAAAAGCGGGGGTGCTCGAGGCCCAGTACTTC. This chain uses TRBV6-5 with TRBJ2-5, with 8 bases identical to TRBD2. Losses at the gene ends were 6 bases for V and 9 bases for J; bases not matched to a gene: 12. Germline V CDR1 and CDR2: MNHEY, SVGAGI. The CDR3 sequence is 14 residues long.

The rearrangement uses TRBV4-2 and TRBJ2-7, with 8 bases lining up with TRBD1. Losses at the gene ends were 6 bases for V and 5 bases for J; bases not matched to a gene: 12. CDR1 is LGHNA, CDR2 YNFKEQ, per germline. The CDR3 runs to 15 residues. CDR3 loop: CASRSAQGAGHEQYF. The CDR3, as DNA: TGTGCCAGCAGGTCCGCGCAGGGGGCAGGACACGAGCAGTACTTC.

The genes are TRBV7-2 and TRBJ1-1; 8 nucleotides agree with TRBD1. Germline V CDR1 and CDR2: SGHTA, FQGNSA. Trimming took 5 bases from V and 7 from J; bases not matched to a gene: 9. This CDR3 is 14 amino acids long. The CDR3 here is CASSLGQGTREAFF. The CDR3 DNA reads as TGTGCCAGCAGCCTCGGACAGGGAACCCGTGAAGCTTTCTTT. The full variable domain, rest sourced from reference TRBV7-2 and TRBJ1-1, is GAGVSQSPSNKVTEKGKDVELRCDPISGHTALYWYRQSLGQGLEFLIYFQGNSAPDKSGLPSDRFSAERTGGSVSTLTIQRTQQEDSAVYLCASSLGQGTREAFFGQGTRLTVV.

There are a few counts of this clone. This rearrangement joins TRBV5-1 to TRBJ2-1; D not certain. Germline lookup yields CDR1 SGHRS and CDR2 YFSETQ. V dropped 4 bases and J dropped 8 bases, with 13 bases sitting between them. CDR3 length: 13 residues. The CDR3 nucleotides are TGCGCCAGCAGCCCGGTTGACGCGGATGAGCAGTTCTTC. It translates to CASSPVDADEQFF.

The chain uses TRBV2 and TRBJ2-7; D unclear. The CDR3 consists of 13 residues. V lost 8 bases, J lost 0 bases, and 11 bases lay in between. Germline V lookup: CDR1 SNHLY, CDR2 FYNNEI. CDR3: CASQRDSSYEQYF. The CDR3 DNA is TGTGCCAGCCAACGAGACTCCTCCTACGAGCAGTACTTC.

This clone was observed a few times. The chain has TRBV4-2 and TRBJ1-1; maybe TRBD1 (6 bases). This CDR3 spans 13 amino acids. The germline V gene encodes CDR1 LGHNA and CDR2 YNFKEQ. V was clipped by 8 bases and J by 7 bases, with 17 bases between them. The CDR3 loop reads CASQQGSKGEAFF. The CDR3 coding sequence is TGTGCCAGCCAACAGGGTAGTAAGGGTGAAGCTTTCTTT.

V is TRBV10-1 and J is TRBJ1-3; no firm D call. This CDR3 region has 12 residues. The V end lost 2 bases, the J end lost 11 bases, and 10 bases lay between the germline ends. Germline CDR1 reads WNHNN; CDR2 reads SYGVQD (reference sequence). The CDR3 nucleotides are TGCGCCAGCAGTGAGACCACAACCCCCATATATTTT. Translated: CASSETTTPIYF.

This clone was picked up a small number of times. The rearrangement links TRBV9 to TRBJ2-2, with 7 bases lining up with TRBD1. Per germline, CDR1 SGDLS and CDR2 YYNGEE. V gave up 3 bases and J gave up 3 bases; unmatched junction bases: 2. The CDR3 extends over 14 amino acids. CDR3 in amino acids: CASSGGQHTGELFF. CDR3 sequence (DNA): TGTGCCAGCAGCGGGGGACAGCACACCGGGGAGCTGTTTTTT.

The chain combines TRBV11-2 with TRBJ2-3; 7 nucleotides agree with TRBD2. The CDR3 sequence is 15 residues long. Germline V lookup: CDR1 SGHAT, CDR2 FQNNGV. V lost 3 bases to trimming and J lost 3 bases; unmatched junction nucleotides: 6. CDR3 residues: CASSFAGVPTDTQYF. The CDR3, as DNA: TGTGCCAGCAGCTTTGCGGGGGTCCCGACAGATACGCAGTATTTT.

The V call is TRBV15, the J call TRBJ1-4, with D unresolved. Per the germline V gene, CDR1 is LNHNV and CDR2 is YYDKDF (reference sequence). Trimming pared 4 bases from V and 4 bases from J, leaving 7 bases between. The CDR3 loop spans 13 amino acids. CDR3 sequence (DNA): TGTGCCACCAGCAACAACTATAATGAAAAACTGTTTTTT. Protein product: CATSNNYNEKLFF.

The rearrangement uses TRBV30 and TRBJ1-2, with unresolved D. CDR3 length: 12 residues. Per the germline V gene, CDR1 is GTSNPN and CDR2 is SVGIG (reference sequence). Trimming shortened V by 0 bases and J by 8 bases, and 10 bases separated the two germline ends. The CDR3 region is CAWSVTPLGYTF. The DNA for the CDR3 is TGTGCCTGGAGTGTCACTCCTCTCGGCTACACCTTC.

The CDR3, as DNA: TGTGCCTGGAGCACAGGGTTGGGCTACACCTTC. Translated, it gives CAWSTGLGYTF. The V and J genes are TRBV30 and TRBJ1-2; possibly TRBD1 for D (6 bases). There are 11 residues in the CDR3. Trimming left V 3 bases short and J 8 bases short, with 10 bases between. Germline loops: CDR1 GTSNPN, CDR2 SVGIG (reference sequence). Full variable domain (rest looked up from reference TRBV30 and TRBJ1-2): SQTIHQWPATLVQPVGSPLSLECTVEGTSNPNLYWYRQAAGRGLQLLFYSVGIGQISSEVPQNLSASRPQDRQFILSSKKLLLSDSGFYLCAWSTGLGYTFGSGTRLTVV.

This sequence joins TRBV12-3 or TRBV12-4 and TRBJ1-1, with TRBD1 identical over 8 bases. The CDR3 contains 11 residues. V lost 5 bases, J lost 11 bases, and 4 bases stayed unmatched. CDR3: CASSDRGNAFF. CDR3 sequence (DNA): TGTGCCAGCAGTGACAGGGGAAATGCTTTCTTT.

The V and J genes are TRBV21-1 and TRBJ1-1; the D call of TRBD1 is as the table states it, not checked on the DNA. TRBV21-1 is noted as a pseudogene. The CDR3 spans 16 residues. The CDR3 DNA follows: TGTGCCAGCGGGGGGAGACAGGGGAAGGCGAACACTGAAGCTTTCTTT. It codes for CASGGRQGKANTEAFF.

This chain links TRBV29-1 with TRBJ1-2; D is undetermined. The CDR3 runs 11 residues. Germline CDR1 SQVTM, CDR2 ANQGSEA. V gave up 6 bases and J gave up 4 bases, with 9 bases separating them. CDR3 loop: CSVPWLYGYTF. CDR3 in DNA: TGCAGCGTCCCCTGGCTCTATGGCTACACCTTC. Supplemented by reference TRBV29-1 and TRBJ1-2, the full variable domain reads SAVISQKPSRDICQRGTSLTIQCQVDSQVTMMFWYRQQPGQSLTLIATANQGSEATYESGFVIDKFPISRPNLTFSTLTVSNMSPEDSSIYLCSVPWLYGYTFGSGTRLTVV.